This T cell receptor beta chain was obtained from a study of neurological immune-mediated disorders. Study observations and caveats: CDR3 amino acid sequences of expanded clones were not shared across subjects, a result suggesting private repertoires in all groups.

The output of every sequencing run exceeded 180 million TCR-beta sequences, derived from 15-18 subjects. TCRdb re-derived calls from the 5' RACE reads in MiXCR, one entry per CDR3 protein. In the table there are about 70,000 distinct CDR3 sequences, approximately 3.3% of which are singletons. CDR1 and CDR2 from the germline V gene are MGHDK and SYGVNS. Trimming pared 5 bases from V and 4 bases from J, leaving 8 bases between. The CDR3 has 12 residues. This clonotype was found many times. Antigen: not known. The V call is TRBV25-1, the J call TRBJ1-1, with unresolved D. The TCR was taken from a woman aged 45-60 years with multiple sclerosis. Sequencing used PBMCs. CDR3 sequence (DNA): TGTGCCAGCAGTTACGGATTCACTGAAGCTTTCTTT. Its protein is CASSYGFTEAFF.